The 26 T cell receptor beta chains below were found in one sample sequenced in a study of blood T cells in healthy people across ages. Combining a sample-barcoded 5' primer with a J-beta primer mix, a second PCR ran for about 7 to 12 cycles. TCRdb re-analysed the 5' RACE reads in MiXCR, keeping a single row per CDR3 protein. Counted here are 600,000 to 850,000 distinct CDR3 sequences, roughly 44% occurring once; the ten biggest clones make up more than 20%. The sequencing sample was made of blood. These receptors were taken from a woman aged 55-70 years in good health.

This chain connects TRBV6-5 to TRBJ1-1; 7 nucleotides align to TRBD1. Germline values: CDR1 MNHEY, CDR2 SVGAGI. The V and J ends lost 5 bases and 4 bases, in that order; junction bases with no gene match: 10. The CDR3 is made up of 15 amino acids. CDR3 nucleotides: TGTGCCAGCAGTGCGCGACAGGGTCACGGCACTGAAGCTTTCTTT. Translating it yields CASSARQGHGTEAFF.

In its sample, this clonotype was seen many times. This sequence joins TRBV29-1 and TRBJ2-3, with 7 bases lining up with TRBD1. This CDR3 contains 18 residues. J was trimmed by 2 bases and V by 4 bases; bases with no gene match: 18. CDR1 and CDR2 from the germline V gene are SQVTM and ANQGSEA. The CDR3 DNA is TGCAGCGTTGTCCGAATGATTATAACAGGGGCCCACACAGATACGCAGTATTTT. Amino acids: CSVVRMIITGAHTDTQYF.

The chain has TRBV6-2 or TRBV6-3 and TRBJ2-5, with a weak D call TRBD2 (5 bases). The CDR3 runs 17 residues. The ends were cut back, 6 bases at V and 2 bases at J, with 22 bases in the middle. Germline V lookup: CDR1 MNHEY, CDR2 SVGEGT. For the CDR3, the DNA is TGTGCCAGCAGCTTGTTCCCTCTAGGCGGGCCTCAAGAGACCCAGTACTTC. It is translated as CASSLFPLGGPQETQYF.

A few counts support this clonotype. This chain links TRBV3-1 with TRBJ2-3; D unclear. CDR3 length: 14 residues. With 0 bases removed from V and 2 bases from J, the gap between germline ends came to 6 bases. The germline V gene encodes CDR1 LGHDT and CDR2 YNNKEL (reference sequence). The CDR3 reads CASSQEVITDTQYF. CDR3 DNA sequence: TGTGCCAGCAGCCAAGAGGTGATCACAGATACGCAGTATTTT.

The chain links TRBV6-5 to TRBJ2-7; D possibly corresponds to TRBD2 (6 bases). The germline V gene has CDR1 MNHEY and CDR2 SVGAGI. The CDR3 contains 14 residues. The germline V and J ends were trimmed by 6 bases and 7 bases, with 19 bases remaining between them. The CDR3 DNA follows: TGTGCCAGCAGGGTGGAGGGTGACCCCGGGGAGCAGTACTTC. Protein sequence: CASRVEGDPGEQYF.

In this sample, this clonotype turned up a few times. The chain joins TRBV28 to TRBJ1-2, with 7 bases fitting TRBD1. The V gene's germline CDR1 is MDHEN and CDR2 SYDVKM. Trimming took 7 bases from V and 2 from J; bases not matched to a gene: 4. This CDR3 region has 13 residues. In nucleotides, the CDR3 is TGTGCCAGCACCTTAGGGGGCAACTATGGCTACACCTTC. Residues: CASTLGGNYGYTF.

The CDR3 region has the DNA TGTGCCAGCAGCGTAGATACAGGGGGCGCGTTTGGAAACACCATATATTTT. This translates into CASSVDTGGAFGNTIYF. The rearrangement links TRBV9 to TRBJ1-3; TRBD1 matches 9 bases. V was pared by 0 bases and J by 3 bases, with 7 bases of the junction left unmatched. This CDR3 contains 17 residues. Looked up from germline, CDR1 is SGDLS and CDR2 is YYNGEE.

CDR3 in amino acids: CASSYFLAGGFSNEQFF. CDR3 nucleotides: TGTGCCAGCAGTTACTTCCTAGCGGGAGGGTTTAGCAATGAGCAGTTCTTC. The rearrangement uses TRBV6-2 or TRBV6-3 and TRBJ2-1, with 12 bases lining up with TRBD2. CDR3 size: 17 residues. Per germline, CDR1 MNHEY and CDR2 SVGEGT. With V trimmed by 1 base and J by 6 bases, 7 bases remained unmatched.

The chain uses TRBV7-8 and TRBJ2-1; D is ambiguous. The germline CDR1 and CDR2 sequences are SGHVS and FQNEAQ. The V end was cut by 5 bases, the J end by 12 bases, with 17 bases between. CDR3 size: 13 residues. CDR3 sequence (DNA): TGTGCCAGCAGCCCCCAGACCGGATGGGGGCAGTTCTTC. The encoded protein is CASSPQTGWGQFF.

V usage is TRBV10-3 and J usage is TRBJ1-5; a weak D match, TRBD1 (6 bases). The germline CDR1 and CDR2 sequences are ENHRY and SYGVKD. The V end was cut by 0 bases, the J end by 2 bases, with 11 bases between. The CDR3 loop spans 16 amino acids. As DNA, the CDR3 is TGTGCCATCAGTGAGTCGATACAGGGCGGCAATCAGCCCCAGCATTTT. Its translation is CAISESIQGGNQPQHF.

The chain combines TRBV4-2 with TRBJ2-7, with no clear D. V was shortened by 0 bases and J by 0 bases, with 9 bases between the two germline ends. Germline V gene lookup returns CDR1 LGHNA and CDR2 YNFKEQ. This CDR3 is 15 amino acids long. The DNA for the CDR3 is TGTGCCAGCAGCCAAGATCCCGTCAGCTCCTACGAGCAGTACTTC. Protein sequence: CASSQDPVSSYEQYF.

The chain has TRBV12-3 or TRBV12-4 and TRBJ1-1; TRBD1 aligns across 12 bases. Trimming removed 6 bases from V and 5 bases from J; junction bases left unmatched: 13. The CDR3 length is 17 residues. CDR3 protein: CASSPTGTGGGGTEAFF. CDR3 sequence (DNA): TGTGCCAGCAGCCCGACCGGGACAGGGGGCGGAGGTACTGAAGCTTTCTTT.

This clonotype was detected ten times or more. J is TRBJ2-1 and V is TRBV6-2 or TRBV6-3; D possibly corresponds to TRBD1 (5 bases). V gave up 0 bases and J gave up 7 bases, with 19 bases separating them. Looked up from germline, CDR1 is MNHEY and CDR2 is SVGEGT. The CDR3 is 17 residues long. CDR3 in amino acids: CASSYSFGRATSNEQFF. CDR3 nucleotides: TGTGCCAGCAGTTACTCTTTCGGCAGGGCGACTTCTAATGAGCAGTTCTTC.

This clonotype was found many times. The chain recombines TRBV28 with TRBJ2-5; 9 bases map to TRBD2. Losses at the gene ends were 8 bases for V and 4 bases for J; bases not matched to a gene: 5. The CDR3 loop spans 13 amino acids. Germline V lookup: CDR1 MDHEN, CDR2 SYDVKM. This chain's CDR3 is CASLSSGVETQYF. The CDR3 DNA follows: TGTGCCAGCTTATCTAGCGGGGTAGAGACCCAGTACTTC.

The V call is TRBV10-3, the J call TRBJ2-7; TRBD2 matches at 7 bases. The germline V gene encodes CDR1 ENHRY and CDR2 SYGVKD. The V gene end was trimmed by 7 bases and the J gene end by 5 bases; junction bases not matched to a gene: 14. This CDR3 has 15 amino acids. This chain's CDR3 is CAITAPGLLGDEQYF. As DNA, the CDR3 is TGTGCCATCACCGCACCGGGACTACTTGGGGACGAGCAGTACTTC.

This clonotype was detected a few times. The V and J genes are TRBV28 and TRBJ1-2, with a possible D match to TRBD1 (5 bases). Trimming stripped 6 bases from V and 5 bases from J, with 16 bases between. This CDR3 is 14 amino acids long. CDR1 and CDR2 (germline): MDHEN, SYDVKM. The CDR3 bases are TGTGCCAGCAGCCCTGGTCCAGGGAGATATGGCTACACCTTC. Its protein is CASSPGPGRYGYTF.

The CDR3 is CASSQVAEEQYF. CDR3 bases: TGTGCCAGCAGCCAAGTCGCTGAGGAGCAGTACTTC. The chain is built from TRBV3-1 and TRBJ2-5; D gene uncertain. The germline V gene has CDR1 LGHDT and CDR2 YNNKEL (reference sequence). There are 12 residues in the CDR3. Trimming removed 1 base from V and 11 bases from J, with 11 bases in between.

This clonotype came up a few times. J is TRBJ2-5 and V is TRBV3-1; D gene ambiguous. There are 13 residues in the CDR3. The V and J ends lost 0 bases and 3 bases respectively, with 5 bases between them. Germline V CDR1 and CDR2: LGHDT, YNNKEL (reference sequence). CDR3 DNA: TGTGCCAGCAGCCAAGATAACGAAGAGACCCAGTACTTC. Amino acids: CASSQDNEETQYF.

This clonotype has only a few counts. V is TRBV5-1 and J is TRBJ2-1, with D perhaps TRBD2 (6 bases). The CDR3 has 13 amino acids. Germline assignment: CDR1 SGHRS and CDR2 YFSETQ. The ends were cut back, 5 bases at V and 4 bases at J, with 10 bases in the middle. CDR3 sequence reads: CASSSGEYNEQFF. The CDR3 DNA is TGCGCCAGCAGTTCGGGGGAATACAATGAGCAGTTCTTC.

The J gene is TRBJ2-2, the V gene TRBV12-5; no definite D call. Germline CDR1 and CDR2: LGHNT and FRNRAP. The CDR3 is made up of 15 amino acids. The germline V and J ends were trimmed by 6 bases and 1 base, with 12 bases remaining between them. CDR3 sequence (DNA): TGTGCTAGTGGGTATGACTTGCGGAACACCGGGGAGCTGTTTTTT. Amino acid sequence: CASGYDLRNTGELFF.

The chain employs TRBV29-1 and TRBJ1-2, with TRBD1 as a possible D gene (5 bases). Germline V gene lookup returns CDR1 SQVTM and CDR2 ANQGSEA. The CDR3 has 11 residues. With 7 bases removed from V and 10 bases from J, the gap between germline ends came to 16 bases. CDR3 amino acids: CSGGEDRVYTF. Written as DNA, the CDR3 is TGCAGCGGTGGAGAAGACAGAGTCTACACCTTC. Full variable domain (outside the CDR3, taken from reference TRBV29-1 and TRBJ1-2): SAVISQKPSRDICQRGTSLTIQCQVDSQVTMMFWYRQQPGQSLTLIATANQGSEATYESGFVIDKFPISRPNLTFSTLTVSNMSPEDSSIYLCSGGEDRVYTFGSGTRLTVV.

This rearrangement joins TRBV27 to TRBJ2-7; D is possibly TRBD2 (5 bases). Trimming cost V 5 bases and J 2 bases, with 19 bases left between them. Germline CDR1 is MNHEY and CDR2 is SMNVEV (reference sequence). CDR3 length equals 16 residues. The CDR3: CASSPQLVIKAYEQYF. CDR3 in DNA: TGTGCCAGCAGTCCCCAACTAGTCATCAAAGCCTACGAGCAGTACTTC.

J is TRBJ2-5 and V is TRBV21-1. The J call may be faulty, since TRBJ2-7 better matches the DNA end. TRBV21-1 is annotated as a pseudogene. This CDR3 has 18 residues. DNA of the CDR3: TGTGCCAGCAGCAAAGCGATCCCAAACGGTCCTCGGTATTACGAGCAGTACTTC. It codes for CASSKAIPNGPRYYEQYF.

This clonotype was observed many times. The germline gene is not matched at one end of the junction; a read error may be the cause. V and J are TRBV5-1 and TRBJ2-1; the D is unclear. This CDR3 has 13 amino acids. Germline V lookup: CDR1 SGHRS, CDR2 YFSETQ. CDR3 loop: CASSPDVYDEQFF. Here the CDR3 DNA reads TGCGCCAGCAGCCCGGATGTCTACGATGAGCAGTTCTTC. Filled out from reference TRBV5-1 and TRBJ2-1, the complete variable domain reads KAGVTQTPRYLIKTRGQQVTLSCSPISGHRSVSWYQQTPGQGLQFLFEYFSETQRNKGNFPGRFSGRQFSNSRSEMNVSTLELGDSALYLCASSPDVYDEQFFGPGTRLTVL.

The chain joins TRBV28 to TRBJ1-5; 7 bases are shared with TRBD1. Germline assignment: CDR1 MDHEN and CDR2 SYDVKM. The junction had 3 bases not matched to a gene; V was cut back by 6 bases and J by 4 bases. The CDR3 is 13 residues long. The CDR3 DNA reads as TGTGCCAGCAGGCGACAGGGTAATCAGCCCCAGCATTTT. As protein: CASRRQGNQPQHF. Using reference TRBV28 and TRBJ1-5 for the parts outside the CDR3, the full variable domain is DVKVTQSSRYLVKRTGEKVFLECVQDMDHENMFWYRQDPGLGLRLIYFSYDVKMKEKGDIPEGYSVSREKKERFSLILESASTNQTSMYLCASRRQGNQPQHFGDGTRLSIL.

In its sample, this clonotype was seen a few times. J is TRBJ2-7 and V is TRBV7-2; a possible D gene is TRBD1 (6 bases). Trimming cost V 3 bases and J 7 bases, with 16 bases left between them. Germline-derived CDR1 and CDR2 are SGHTA and FQGNSA. The CDR3 covers 14 residues. CDR3 amino acids: CASSFGTRNNEQYF. The CDR3 DNA reads as TGTGCCAGCAGCTTCGGGACACGCAACAATGAGCAGTACTTC. The whole variable domain, remainder taken from reference TRBV7-2 and TRBJ2-7, is GAGVSQSPSNKVTEKGKDVELRCDPISGHTALYWYRQSLGQGLEFLIYFQGNSAPDKSGLPSDRFSAERTGGSVSTLTIQRTQQEDSAVYLCASSFGTRNNEQYFGPGTRLTVT.